The following is a TCR beta chain sequence with its context. This clonotype was found a few times. What antigen it recognizes has not been identified. Per-nucleotide qualities are absent, and no much larger clonotype sits a single base away. Ficoll-Paque density gradient centrifugation was the method used to isolate PBMCs. V lost 5 bases and J lost 0 bases, and the count of bases not matched to a germline gene is 9. CDR1 and CDR2, looked up from the germline V gene (reference sequence), are SEHNR and FQNEAQ. Taken from cysteine to phenylalanine, the CDR3 has 16 residues. The read is trimmed to its CDR3 DNA, 48 bases read in frame from base 1. The data stem from a study of T-cell memory formation after mild COVID-19 (dated by TCRdb to about 2021). Background on the whole study: TCR sequence clusters from the two donors were largely donor specific. T-cell clones expanding and contracting after mild COVID-19 in a couple of donors were tracked by longitudinal TCRalpha and TCRbeta repertoire sequencing. The cohort comprised two young, previously healthy adult volunteers, one female and one male. General study outcomes and caveats: Clones contracting from day 15 to 85 had balanced CD4/CD8 phenotypes, while a second wave expanding from day 15 to 37 was biased towards CD4+. The second-wave clones that peaked on day 37 were not confirmed to be SARS-CoV-2 specific. The study included only two mild cases, and larger cohorts that include severe cases with pre-infection samples were judged to be necessary. The detection of some responding clones in pre-infection memory suggests that pre-existing cross-reactive memory T cells joined the SARS-CoV-2 response. Contracting CD4+ clones were located mainly in the CM and EM memory subsets, whereas CD8+ clones were found to be enriched in EMRA.

For sequencing, an Illumina NovaSeq 6000 was employed. TCRalpha and TCRbeta cDNA libraries were constructed by 5'RACE with constant-segment primers, with sample barcodes and unique molecular identifiers being introduced. Trizol reagent was used to extract RNA from every sample. Amplification of the libraries took two PCR steps, and the second step added a second sample barcode plus Illumina TruSeq adapters. Libraries were sequenced on an Illumina NovaSeq with 2 x 150 bp paired-end reads. Per the original workflow: Reads were demultiplexed and collapsed into UMI-guided consensus sequences with migec v1.2.7. Using mixcr v2.1.11, UMI consensuses were aligned to TRA and TRB V and J templates and then assembled into clonotypes. Expanded or contracted clonotypes were those called significant by both edgeR and NoisET, with noise models trained on biological replicates. edgeR calls used a false discovery rate-adjusted p below 0.01 and a log2 fold-change threshold of 1. As an exploratory analysis of dynamics, max-normalized trajectories of the 1000 most abundant clonotypes were examined with PCA combined with hierarchical clustering. Separately sequenced CD4+ and CD8+ repertoires were used to assign the CD4 or CD8 phenotype of responding clones. The public reads were reanalyzed by TCRdb: fastp trimming at Q25, MiXCR alignment, in-frame beta chains only. Merged by CDR3 protein, the rows form single entries marked with the most common genes and DNA. TCRdb, not the authors, supplied the V and J calls. The sample includes about 620,000 distinct CDR3 sequences, with roughly 18% observed a single time. Together, the top ten hold approximately 12% of the sample.

The V and J segments used are TRBV7-9 and TRBJ1-1; the junction holds 7 bases that match TRBD1. Input material: PBMCs or a T cell subset sorted from them (not recorded which). The receptor was derived from an adult woman who had mild COVID-19 (a few samples of this study predate the infection). The sample titles of this study are shuffled in the database, so cell type and time point are left out; the donor was told from shared clones. The DNA sequence is as follows: TGTGCCAGCAGCCTACAGATGACAGGGATGAACACTGAAGCTTTCTTT. Its product reads: CASSLQMTGMNTEAFF.